The clone carrying this T cell receptor (beta chain) has ten or more counts. CDR3 size: 15 residues. V gave up 6 bases and J gave up 4 bases; unmatched junction bases: 11. Germline CDR1 and CDR2: DFQATT and SNEGSKA (reference sequence). The sample belongs to a study of blood T cells in healthy people across ages. A second about 6 to 12 cycle PCR used barcoded and J-beta primers. TCRdb reprocessed the 5' RACE reads with MiXCR, giving one entry per CDR3 protein. The sample yields approximately 800,000 distinct CDR3 sequences, 46% seen once. The rearrangement joins TRBV20-1 to TRBJ2-5; TRBD2 agrees at 10 bases. This clonotype originated in a man older than 75 in good health. The sequenced sample was blood. CDR3 DNA sequence: TGCAGTGCAAGACGTCTAGCGGGAGATGGAGAGACCCAGTACTTC. Its translation: CSARRLAGDGETQYF.